These 27 T cell receptor beta chains share one sample of origin, sequenced in a study of shared clonotypes between healthy human individuals. CD8 cells classed as naive were CD45RO-negative and positively selected for CCR7, excluding terminally differentiated effector memory CD45RA+ cells. Some clones are missing from TCRdb's copy, which holds only in-frame ones; the method was immunoSEQ multiplex PCR. The profile shows some 2.1 million clones, over 85% of them singletons. The specimen was naive CD8+ T cells sorted from blood. The receptors come from a man between 18 and 35 years old in good health.

V is TRBV7-8 and J is TRBJ2-7; TRBD1 agrees at 9 bases. The CDR3 is 13 amino acids. The junction had 7 bases not matched to a gene; V was cut back by 10 bases and J by 3 bases. The germline gives CDR1 SGHVS, CDR2 FQNEAQ. In DNA, the CDR3 is TGTGCCACCAGGGACAGGGAAGGCTACGAGCAGTACTTC. Protein: CATRDREGYEQYF. Combining the CDR3 with reference TRBV7-8 and TRBJ2-7 gives the whole variable domain GAGVSQSPRYKVAKRGQDVALRCDPISGHVSLFWYQQALGQGPEFLTYFQNEAQLDKSGLPSDRFFAERPEGSVSTLKIQRTQQEDSAVYLCATRDREGYEQYFGPGTRLTVT.

A remark on this clone: Additional DNA sequences in this sample encode the identical CDR3. CDR3 protein: CASKGDSSYEQYF. In DNA form, the CDR3 reads TGTGCCAGCAAAGGGGACAGCTCCTACGAGCAGTACTTC. The chain has TRBV27 and TRBJ2-7; 7 bases match TRBD1. CDR1 is MNHEY, CDR2 SMNVEV, per germline (reference sequence). The CDR3 runs 13 residues. V lost 7 bases, J lost 0 bases, and 3 bases stayed unmatched.

This clone was observed a few times. This sequence joins TRBV5-1 and TRBJ2-7; D is perhaps TRBD1 (5 bases). The CDR3 length is 13 residues. From germline, CDR1 is SGHRS and CDR2 YFSETQ. V gave up 5 bases and J gave up 1 base, with 10 bases separating them. As DNA, the CDR3 is TGCGCCAGCAGGATCGACAGTTCCTACGAGCAGTACTTC. Protein sequence: CASRIDSSYEQYF.

The rearrangement joins TRBV5-1 to TRBJ2-5, with D possibly TRBD2 on 5 matching bases. The CDR3 loop spans 17 amino acids. The V gene's germline CDR1 is SGHRS and CDR2 YFSETQ. V was trimmed by 4 bases and J by 3 bases, leaving 22 bases between them. In DNA, the CDR3 is TGCGCCAGCAGCCCGGGGATTTTGGCGGGTGGGGAAGAGACCCAGTACTTC. Residues: CASSPGILAGGEETQYF.

The sample holds one count of this clone. The chain couples TRBV5-1 to TRBJ2-3; a weak D match, TRBD1 (5 bases). Trimming stripped 0 bases from V and 2 bases from J, with 7 bases between. CDR3 size: 14 residues. Germline values: CDR1 SGHRS, CDR2 YFSETQ. The CDR3 coding sequence is TGCGCCAGCAGCTTGGGACAGATCACAGATACGCAGTATTTT. Translated, it gives CASSLGQITDTQYF.

This clone was found once. The rearrangement joins TRBV27 to TRBJ2-1; 7 bases match TRBD1. CDR1 is MNHEY, CDR2 SMNVEV, per germline (reference sequence). J gave up 9 bases and V 6 bases, and 5 bases lay outside the gene matches. CDR3 length: 12 amino acids. The CDR3 region is CASRIGGSEQFF. The CDR3 coding sequence is TGTGCCAGCAGGATAGGGGGCAGTGAGCAGTTCTTC.

The chain joins TRBV10-3 to TRBJ2-1, with TRBD1 matching over 8 bases. The V gene's germline CDR1 is ENHRY and CDR2 SYGVKD. After removal of 5 bases from V and 4 bases from J, the junction contained 10 bases not matched to a gene. There are 16 residues in the CDR3. The DNA for the CDR3 is TGTGCCATCAGTTTAATCGGACAGGGAAGTTACAATGAGCAGTTCTTC. This sequence encodes CAISLIGQGSYNEQFF.

The chain recombines TRBV9 with TRBJ2-3, with a weak D call TRBD2 (6 bases). Germline-derived CDR1 and CDR2 are SGDLS and YYNGEE. The CDR3 sequence is 17 residues long. Trimming removed 4 bases from V and 5 bases from J, with 23 bases in between. CDR3 residues: CASSPRTTSLGLDTQYF. The DNA of the CDR3 is TGTGCCAGCAGCCCCCGGACTACCTCCCTGGGGTTAGATACGCAGTATTTT.

The J gene is TRBJ2-2, the V gene TRBV30; no clear D. The CDR3 runs to 14 residues. V gave up 5 bases and J gave up 3 bases, with 13 bases separating them. CDR1 and CDR2 from the germline V gene are GTSNPN and SVGIG (reference sequence). The DNA for the CDR3 is TGTGCCTGGGATAACCGGGCGGACACCGGGGAGCTGTTTTTT. Translating it yields CAWDNRADTGELFF.

Remarks on this clone: A read error may explain this, as a much larger clone is one base away. Additional DNA sequences in this sample encode the identical CDR3. The chain employs TRBV27 and TRBJ2-1; 7 nucleotides align to TRBD1. This CDR3 is 14 amino acids long. The V and J ends lost 4 bases and 1 base, in that order; junction bases with no gene match: 1. Looked up from germline, CDR1 is MNHEY and CDR2 is SMNVEV (reference sequence). The CDR3 here is CASSSDRSYNEQFF. The CDR3, as DNA: TGTGCCAGCAGTTCGGACAGGTCCTACAATGAGCAGTTCTTC.

The V call is TRBV6-1, the J call TRBJ2-1; D is unclear. Germline CDR1 and CDR2: MNHNS and SASEGT. Trimming left V 4 bases short and J 1 base short, with 11 bases between. This CDR3 has 15 residues. CDR3 protein: CASSVVSDSYNEQFF. CDR3 DNA: TGTGCCAGCAGTGTCGTGTCGGATTCCTACAATGAGCAGTTCTTC.

On this clone: Mismatch with germline at one junction end may stem from a read error. V usage is TRBV6-6 and J usage is TRBJ2-5; perhaps TRBD1 as D (5 bases). This CDR3 has 14 amino acids. The germline CDR1 and CDR2 sequences are MNHNY and SVGAGI (reference sequence). CDR3: CASSEYGQGETQYF. The CDR3 DNA sequence: TGTGCTAGCAGTGAGTACGGGCAGGGAGAGACCCAGTACTTC.

On this clone itself: Other DNA sequences in this specimen translate into the identical CDR3. V and J are TRBV4-1 and TRBJ2-7; D gene ambiguous. This CDR3 spans 13 amino acids. V lost 1 base and J 3 bases, leaving 7 bases between the germline ends. The germline gives CDR1 MGHRA, CDR2 YSYEKL. DNA of the CDR3: TGCGCCAGCAGCCAAGGTGACGGCTACGAGCAGTACTTC. Translating it yields CASSQGDGYEQYF.

The V gene is TRBV7-9, the J gene TRBJ2-5; 9 positions match TRBD1. V lost 3 bases, J lost 4 bases, and 3 bases stayed unmatched. In germline, CDR1 is SEHNR, CDR2 FQNEAQ (reference sequence). This CDR3 is built from 14 residues. The CDR3 loop is CASSFTGGGETQYF. For the CDR3, the DNA is TGTGCCAGCAGCTTTACAGGGGGCGGAGAGACCCAGTACTTC.

This clone was seen a few times. The rearrangement links TRBV7-9 to TRBJ1-2, with D hard to call. The CDR3 is 12 amino acids. Germline loops: CDR1 SEHNR, CDR2 FQNEAQ (reference sequence). Trimming removed 0 bases from V and 10 bases from J, with 9 bases in between. The CDR3 loop reads CASSLAEGIYTF. The CDR3 bases are TGTGCCAGCAGCTTAGCGGAGGGAATCTACACCTTC.

The chain combines TRBV5-4 with TRBJ2-3; 7 bases match TRBD2. The V and J ends lost 0 bases and 4 bases, in that order; junction bases with no gene match: 5. CDR1 and CDR2 from the germline V gene are SGHNT and YYREEE (reference sequence). This CDR3 contains 15 residues. CDR3 nucleotides: TGTGCCAGCAGCTTGGAGGCGGGAGAGGCAGATACGCAGTATTTT. Protein: CASSLEAGEADTQYF.

This clone was observed a single time. The chain is built from TRBV5-4 and TRBJ2-3, with D perhaps TRBD1 (6 bases). Germline V lookup: CDR1 SGHNT, CDR2 YYREEE (reference sequence). The CDR3 loop spans 16 amino acids. V lost 2 bases to trimming and J lost 0 bases, with 13 bases between them. CDR3 bases: TGTGCCAGCAGCTTTGGGGGCGGACTTAGCACAGATACGCAGTATTTT. It yields the protein CASSFGGGLSTDTQYF.

The rearrangement joins TRBV28 to TRBJ2-7; TRBD1 agrees at 9 bases. The germline V gene encodes CDR1 MDHEN and CDR2 SYDVKM. With 5 bases clipped from V and 11 bases from J, the junction kept 13 bases outside the gene matches. This CDR3 has 14 residues. CDR3 DNA sequence: TGTGCCAGCAGTCCGGGACAGGGTTGGTTAGGGGAGTACTTC. Its protein is CASSPGQGWLGEYF.

The chain couples TRBV2 to TRBJ2-7; perhaps TRBD1 as D (6 bases). CDR1 SNHLY and CDR2 FYNNEI come from the germline V gene. The V end lost 6 bases, the J end lost 3 bases, and 12 bases lay between the germline ends. The CDR3 has 13 amino acids. The CDR3 loop is CASSPTTGYEQYF. The CDR3 DNA sequence: TGTGCCAGCAGCCCCACGACAGGCTACGAGCAGTACTTC.

The chain is built from TRBV7-9 and TRBJ2-3; 8 nucleotides agree with TRBD2. CDR3 length: 14 residues. After removal of 5 bases from V and 6 bases from J, the junction contained 7 bases not matched to a gene. Per the germline V gene, CDR1 is SEHNR and CDR2 is FQNEAQ (reference sequence). The CDR3 reads CASSPGGGGDTQYF. The DNA of the CDR3 is TGTGCCAGCAGCCCCGGGGGGGGCGGGGATACGCAGTATTTT.

V usage is TRBV9 and J usage is TRBJ2-2, with 10 bases aligning to TRBD1. Germline CDR1 is SGDLS and CDR2 is YYNGEE. With 4 bases clipped from V and 6 bases from J, the junction kept 12 bases outside the gene matches. The CDR3 consists of 17 residues. CDR3 DNA: TGTGCCAGCAGCCCCTACACCCGAGGACAGGGGGCCGGGGAGCTGTTTTTT. Its translation is CASSPYTRGQGAGELFF.

In regard to this clone: The same CDR3 can be traced to other DNA sequences in this sample. The V and J genes are TRBV29-1 and TRBJ2-7, with D hard to call. Looked up from germline, CDR1 is SQVTM and CDR2 is ANQGSEA. CDR3 length: 11 residues. Trimming removed 4 bases from V and 4 bases from J, with 8 bases in between. The CDR3 DNA is TGCAGCGTTGGTGGTAATTACGAGCAGTACTTC. Translating gives CSVGGNYEQYF.

With regard to this clone: Other DNA sequences in the sample encode the same CDR3. This sequence joins TRBV2 and TRBJ1-1; D remains ambiguous. Germline CDR1 SNHLY, CDR2 FYNNEI. The CDR3 spans 11 residues. V was cut by 1 base and J by 5 bases, with 2 bases left in between. This chain's CDR3 is CASSEGTEAFF. The DNA for the CDR3 is TGTGCCAGCAGTGAAGGGACTGAAGCTTTCTTT.

The V call is TRBV5-1, the J call TRBJ2-7, with D possibly TRBD2 on 5 matching bases. The CDR3 is made up of 14 amino acids. Looked up from germline, CDR1 is SGHRS and CDR2 is YFSETQ. Deletions cut 0 bases from V and 3 bases from J, with 10 bases between. CDR3 in amino acids: CASSLVGDYYEQYF. The CDR3 DNA is TGCGCCAGCAGCTTGGTCGGAGACTACTACGAGCAGTACTTC.

CDR3 protein: CASSEGPFTEAFF. The CDR3 region has the DNA TGTGCCAGCAGCGAGGGCCCCTTCACTGAAGCTTTCTTT. The chain uses TRBV2 and TRBJ1-1; D is unclear. This CDR3 comprises 13 residues. V was shortened by 6 bases and J by 4 bases, with 12 bases between the two germline ends. CDR1 is SNHLY, CDR2 FYNNEI, per germline.

The chain uses TRBV27 and TRBJ1-5; D uncertain. Per the germline V gene, CDR1 is MNHEY and CDR2 is SMNVEV (reference sequence). V lost 7 bases, J lost 0 bases, and 13 bases lay in between. The CDR3 is 15 amino acids. CDR3 DNA: TGTGCCAGCAAACCGCAATTATATAGCAATCAGCCCCAGCATTTT. It yields the protein CASKPQLYSNQPQHF.

This sequence joins TRBV19 and TRBJ2-6; TRBD1 agrees at 10 bases. The V gene's germline CDR1 is LNHDA and CDR2 SQIVND (reference sequence). The CDR3 contains 18 residues. Trimming removed 4 bases from V and 0 bases from J; junction bases left unmatched: 6. This CDR3 is CASSKGQGDPSGANVLTF. In DNA form, the CDR3 reads TGTGCCAGTAGTAAAGGACAGGGGGACCCCTCTGGGGCCAACGTCCTGACTTTC.